This TCR beta chain is drawn from a study of shared clonotypes between healthy human individuals. Produced via immunoSEQ multiplex PCR; TCRdb's table is partial and in-frame only. The sample gives 2.3 million or so clones, 80% to 95% of which show up once; approximately 0.4% is in the top ten. There were no recent acute infections or vaccinations among the donors, who were healthy HIV-negative adults. CD4+ cells were split into CD45RA+ naive and CD45RA-negative memory subsets. The TCR comes from a man in his late teens or twenties in good health. Some clones in this sample may be carry-over from other donors' samples. Source material: naive CD4+ T cells from PBMCs. Subset given: CD45RA+ positively selected.

CDR3 sequence reads: CAISERRDNEQFF. The CDR3, as DNA: TGTGCCATCAGTGAGCGCCGGGACAATGAGCAGTTCTTC. The gene calls are TRBV10-3 and TRBJ2-1; D is undetermined. Looked up from germline, CDR1 is ENHRY and CDR2 is SYGVKD. The ends were cut back, 2 bases at V and 5 bases at J, with 7 bases in the middle. CDR3 size: 13 residues.